A single TCR beta chain is shown here with its context. The antigen remains unidentified. These data come from a study of cytomegalovirus exposure and HLA in healthy donors. Primers for the PCR totalled 60 Vbeta and 13 Jbeta. Profiling relied on immunoSEQ multiplex PCR, and the TCRdb table lists in-frame clones only, not all of them. The data show under 200,000 clones, roughly 80% seen once. Study-wide points: Analyses of presence and absence presupposed an approximately uniform sequencing depth across donors. Analysis was carried out at a later point, and it linked a missense DCLRE1C variant to TCR beta V- and J-gene trimming.

The J segment lost 3 bases and the V segment lost 1 base, leaving 3 bases of the junction unmatched. CDR3 length equals 14 residues. CDR1 and CDR2 (germline): SQVTM, ANQGSEA. The receptor was isolated from a man aged 35 to 55 in good health and CMV-seronegative. Material for sequencing was PBMCs. The chain employs TRBV29-1 and TRBJ2-3; 8 nucleotides align to TRBD1. CDR3 sequence reads: CSVEGTGITDTQYF. CDR3 bases: TGCAGCGTTGAAGGGACAGGGATTACAGATACGCAGTATTTT.